This T cell receptor (beta chain) was obtained from a study of shared clonotypes between healthy human individuals. Regarding this clone: What it binds is unknown.

As defined, naive CD8 cells were CD45RO-negative and positively selected for CCR7, with terminally differentiated effector memory CD45RA+ cells excluded. The healthy adult donors were HIV-negative and reported no recent acute infections or vaccinations. Study-wide results and limits: It was the non-shared clonotypes that had lower generation probabilities than clonotypes shared by all four donors. Sampling involved blood alone; tissue repertoires likely differ. Naive subsets usually exceeded memory subsets in estimated richness.

Using immunoSEQ multiplex PCR, the repertoire was profiled, and TCRdb retains in-frame clones only, with some absent. The sample lists some 740,000 clones, 80% to 95% occurring once. Sequencing was performed on naive CD8+ T cells sorted from blood. This TCR came from a man aged 25-40 years in good health.

CDR3 in amino acids: CASSLLASGTYNEQFF. CDR3 coding DNA: TGTGCCAGCAGTTTACTTGCTAGCGGCACCTACAATGAGCAGTTCTTC. The chain recombines TRBV28 with TRBJ2-1; the match to TRBD2 covers 7 bases. Germline V CDR1 and CDR2: MDHEN, SYDVKM. Trimming cost V 2 bases and J 2 bases; bases outside gene matches: 6. The CDR3 length is 16 residues.